This TCR beta chain stems from a study of shared clonotypes between healthy human individuals (dated by TCRdb to between 2020 and 2021). Background for the entire study: The cohort comprised two women and a few men aged 18 to 49 years. Per donor, three plates each were used for CD4 naive and CD4 memory, two for CD8 naive, and one for CD8 memory. To estimate repertoire size and how much clonotypes are shared between individuals, the study performed deep sequencing of blood TCR repertoires from a few healthy adults. To increase sequencing depth and limit assay-specific biases, TCR repertoire library preparation and sequencing were carried out by different laboratories using diverse techniques. Between about 0.85 and 9.5 billion PBMCs per donor were obtained by leukapheresis.

Using the deep immunoSEQ assay, multiplex PCR amplified TCR CDR3 regions from genomic DNA. Extracted genomic DNA from each cell subset was distributed evenly across all wells of several immunoSEQ 96-well plates, and each plate was treated as a replicate. For sorted subsets, 200 to 250 ng genomic DNA, equal to 30,000 to 35,000 T cell genomes, was loaded into each replicate PCR. The purified libraries were quantified using a Qubit 3.0 fluorometer, sized with a Bioanalyzer 2100, and then quantified again using the KAPA Library Quantification kit. Every immunoSEQ 96-well plate was sequenced on a separate single-read 150-cycle Illumina NextSeq 550 flow cell. On the authors' methods: The immunoSEQ output contained only junctional sequences without quality scores, so filtering could not match that applied to full-length reads. To assign V/J genes and CDR3, sequences were annotated against IMGT germline references using PyIR, a Python wrapper for IgBLAST v1.9. Reads were removed for weak V/J assignments (E-value above 1e-6), missing CDR3, stop codons, out-of-frame junctions, or ambiguous translated residues. V3J clonotypes were defined as sequences sharing the same inferred V gene, J gene, and CDR3 amino acid sequence. Percentage overlap between repertoires was calculated by dividing the number of shared unique clonotypes by the size of the smaller repertoire. Three approaches were used to assess repertoire richness: RTK rarefaction, the Chao1 estimator, and Recon v2.1 estimates of unobserved clonotypes. OLGA was used to compute generation probabilities for all TCRbeta clonotypes that the gDNA method yielded from a handful of donors. This is the immuneACCESS table as TCRdb keeps it, with only in-frame sequences that have V and J called. A part of the clones is gone; compared with another copy, unresolved V genes explain less than half, and the rest is unexplained. V and J calls and clone size come straight from that table; D and trimming were deduced from the DNA. The sample table holds about 2.1 million clones, of which 85% to 95% were seen once. The ten largest clones represent about 1.8% of the sample.

CD8 naive samples consisted of CD45RO-negative cells that were positively selected for CCR7, yielding a CD45RA+CCR7+ population without TemRA cells. Healthy HIV-negative adults with no recently reported acute infections or vaccinations were included as donors. Only Caucasian adults living in Nashville, Tennessee, USA were represented among the donors. Blood was collected by leukapheresis, and PBMCs were isolated by Ficoll-Histopaque density gradient centrifugation and then cryopreserved in liquid nitrogen vapor phase. Analytical flow cytometry was used to check the purity and quantity of each magnetically sorted T cell population. Genomic DNA was isolated from each sorted fraction and quantified by UV absorbance on a Nanodrop 2000c. The full study reports these points: Higher generation probabilities were observed for clonotypes shared by all four sorted-subset donors than for non-shared clonotypes. Pairwise subsampling led to the expectation that sequencing depth would affect the degree of clonotype sharing among donors. The small number of donors limited the genetic and exposure-history diversity represented. Sampling was limited to blood, and TCR repertoires in tissue likely differ from TCR repertoires in blood. Naive subsets generally had larger estimated clonotype richness than memory subsets. Across several donors, 5% to 6% of naive CD4, 3% to 4% of naive CD8, 2% to 2.5% of memory CD4, and 0.4% of memory CD8 clonotypes were shared. Even with the large sequencing depth, rarefaction of the sorted-subset datasets indicated that sequencing was incomplete.

With regard to this clone: Its antigen remains undetermined. Nothing much larger sits one base from this clone, and base qualities are not available.

The clonotype comes from a young man in good health. Some clones in this sample may be carry-over from other donors' samples. Sample: naive CD8+ T cells from PBMCs. What the cell subset or site label conveys for this sample: CD45RA+CCR7+.

This receptor carries the CDR3 CASSFQGGAYEQYF. The nucleotide sequence is given as TGTGCCAGCAGCTTTCAGGGGGGGGCCTACGAGCAGTACTTC. The rearranged segments are TRBV7-9 and TRBJ2-7; the D gene is perhaps TRBD1 or TRBD2, as each covers 7 bases. As encoded in the germline V gene (reference sequence), CDR1 is SEHNR while CDR2 is FQNEAQ. V loses 3 bases of germline sequence and J loses 2 bases, and the interval between the two ends is 11 bases. Including cysteine and phenylalanine, the CDR3 has 14 amino acids. This entry keeps only the CDR3 DNA: 42 bases, framed from base 1.